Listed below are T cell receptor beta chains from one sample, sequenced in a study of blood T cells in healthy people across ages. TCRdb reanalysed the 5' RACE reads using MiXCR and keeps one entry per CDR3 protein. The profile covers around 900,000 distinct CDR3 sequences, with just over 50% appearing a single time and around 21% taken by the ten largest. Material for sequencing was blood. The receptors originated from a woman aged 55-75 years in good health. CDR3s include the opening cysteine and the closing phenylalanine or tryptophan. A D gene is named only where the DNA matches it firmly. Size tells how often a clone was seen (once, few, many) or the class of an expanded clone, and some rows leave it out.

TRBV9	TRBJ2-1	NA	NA	TGTGCCAGCAGCGTAGTCGGCTCGAACAATGAGCAGTTCTTC	CASSVVGSNNEQFF
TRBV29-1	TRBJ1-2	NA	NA	TGCAGCGTCCATTGGGACCGCCGAAGTGGCTACACCTTC	CSVHWDRRSGYTF
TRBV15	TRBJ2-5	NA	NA	TGTGCCACCTGCAGAGATCGTAGGGAAGCGACCCAGTACTTC	CATCRDRREATQYF
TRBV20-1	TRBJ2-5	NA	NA	TGCAGTGCTAGAGTTGAACAGGGTAGCAGGCAAGAGACCCAGTACTTC	CSARVEQGSRQETQYF
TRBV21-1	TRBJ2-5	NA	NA	TGTGCCAGCAGCAAAGTGGCAACCCAGTACTTC	CASSKVATQYF
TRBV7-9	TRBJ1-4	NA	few	TGTGCCAGCAGCCCCCTATCAGGGTGGCCTAATGAAAAACTGTTTTTT	CASSPLSGWPNEKLFF
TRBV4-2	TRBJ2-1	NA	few	TGTGCCAGCAGCCAACTAGCCGCCACCAATGAGCAGTTCTTC	CASSQLAATNEQFF
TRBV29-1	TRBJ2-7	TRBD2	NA	TGCAGCGTCCAATCGGGGGGTAGTACCGGGCCATACGAGCAGTACTTT	CSVQSGGSTGPYEQYF
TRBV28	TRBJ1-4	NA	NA	TGTGCCAGCTTTCGGGGGGCAACTAATGAAAAACTGTTTTTT	CASFRGATNEKLFF
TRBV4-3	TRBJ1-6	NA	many	TGCGCCAGCAGCCATTTGGTACAGAATAATTCACCCCTCCACTTT	CASSHLVQNNSPLHF
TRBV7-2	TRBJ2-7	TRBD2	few	TGTGCCAGCAGCTTTAGGGAGGGATCCTACGAGCAGTACTTC	CASSFREGSYEQYF
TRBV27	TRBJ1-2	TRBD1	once	TGTGCCAGCAGTCCACAGGGGTACGGCTATGGCTACACCTTC	CASSPQGYGYGYTF
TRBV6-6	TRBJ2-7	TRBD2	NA	TGTGCCAGCAGTTACACCCCCAATAGCGGGATCGCCGGTAAGCAGTACTTC	CASSYTPNSGIAGKQYF
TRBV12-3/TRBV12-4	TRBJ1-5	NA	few	TGTGCCAGCAGTTTTCAACAGGTCAATCAGCCCCAGCATTTT	CASSFQQVNQPQHF
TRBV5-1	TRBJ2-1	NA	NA	TGCGCCAGCAGCATCGGGACAAGGAGCTCCTACAATGAGCAGTTCTTC	CASSIGTRSSYNEQFF
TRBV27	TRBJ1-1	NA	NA	TGTGCCAGCAGTTCCTCGTGCGGAGCTTTCTTT	CASSSSCGAFF
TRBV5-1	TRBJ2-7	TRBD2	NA	TGCGCCAGCAGCCAAAGACTAGCGGGAGTACACTACGAGCAGTACTTC	CASSQRLAGVHYEQYF
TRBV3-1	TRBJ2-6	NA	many	TGTGCCAGCAGCCTCGACTTCTCTGGGGCCAACGTCCTGACTTTC	CASSLDFSGANVLTF
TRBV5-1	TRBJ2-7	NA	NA	TGCGCCAGCAGCTCCGGGACGGCTATCTACGAGCAGTACTTC	CASSSGTAIYEQYF
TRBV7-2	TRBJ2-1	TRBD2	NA	TGTGCCAGCAGCTCGACTAGCGGGAGGTACGAAGGGCAGTTCTTC	CASSSTSGRYEGQFF
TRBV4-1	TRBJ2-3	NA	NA	TGCGCCAGCAGCCAAGACCAGGCCCGAGGTACGCAGTATTTT	CASSQDQARGTQYF
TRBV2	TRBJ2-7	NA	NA	TGTGCCAGTAAACAGGGTATCCACAACGAGCAGTACTTC	CASKQGIHNEQYF